This TCR beta chain emerged from a study of regulatory T cells in long-lasting Graves disease. As to time point: newly diagnosed GD, antithyroid drugs for less than 3 months. Isolated PBMC RNA provided the starting material for the TCR library. Arm-PCR with iRepertoire HTBI primers amplified the CDR3 regions for these TCR beta libraries. Original handling: Gene usage covered around 62 TRBV and roughly 14 TRBJ segments. TCRdb independently ran MiXCR on the multiplex PCR reads; one entry per CDR3 protein. TCRdb, not the original authors, processed these V and J calls. The data show 300,000 to 400,000 distinct CDR3 sequences, roughly 18% seen once. Trimming took 3 bases from V and 9 from J, leaving 21 bases between them. The germline gives CDR1 MNHEY, CDR2 SMNVEV (reference sequence). The CDR3 consists of 16 residues. Study-wide points: Limited samples may have lowered accuracy.

Remarks on this clonotype: Its antigen is unidentified.

This chain joins TRBV27 and TRBJ2-1; perhaps TRBD2 as D (5 bases). This receptor was obtained from a female donor with Graves disease. Specimen: peripheral blood mononuclear cells (PBMCs), collected at new diagnosis, from a patient treated with antithyroid drugs. The CDR3 nucleotides read TGTGCCAGCAGTTTCATGGCCGACATCCATGGGAGTGAGCAGTTCTTC. The encoded protein is CASSFMADIHGSEQFF.